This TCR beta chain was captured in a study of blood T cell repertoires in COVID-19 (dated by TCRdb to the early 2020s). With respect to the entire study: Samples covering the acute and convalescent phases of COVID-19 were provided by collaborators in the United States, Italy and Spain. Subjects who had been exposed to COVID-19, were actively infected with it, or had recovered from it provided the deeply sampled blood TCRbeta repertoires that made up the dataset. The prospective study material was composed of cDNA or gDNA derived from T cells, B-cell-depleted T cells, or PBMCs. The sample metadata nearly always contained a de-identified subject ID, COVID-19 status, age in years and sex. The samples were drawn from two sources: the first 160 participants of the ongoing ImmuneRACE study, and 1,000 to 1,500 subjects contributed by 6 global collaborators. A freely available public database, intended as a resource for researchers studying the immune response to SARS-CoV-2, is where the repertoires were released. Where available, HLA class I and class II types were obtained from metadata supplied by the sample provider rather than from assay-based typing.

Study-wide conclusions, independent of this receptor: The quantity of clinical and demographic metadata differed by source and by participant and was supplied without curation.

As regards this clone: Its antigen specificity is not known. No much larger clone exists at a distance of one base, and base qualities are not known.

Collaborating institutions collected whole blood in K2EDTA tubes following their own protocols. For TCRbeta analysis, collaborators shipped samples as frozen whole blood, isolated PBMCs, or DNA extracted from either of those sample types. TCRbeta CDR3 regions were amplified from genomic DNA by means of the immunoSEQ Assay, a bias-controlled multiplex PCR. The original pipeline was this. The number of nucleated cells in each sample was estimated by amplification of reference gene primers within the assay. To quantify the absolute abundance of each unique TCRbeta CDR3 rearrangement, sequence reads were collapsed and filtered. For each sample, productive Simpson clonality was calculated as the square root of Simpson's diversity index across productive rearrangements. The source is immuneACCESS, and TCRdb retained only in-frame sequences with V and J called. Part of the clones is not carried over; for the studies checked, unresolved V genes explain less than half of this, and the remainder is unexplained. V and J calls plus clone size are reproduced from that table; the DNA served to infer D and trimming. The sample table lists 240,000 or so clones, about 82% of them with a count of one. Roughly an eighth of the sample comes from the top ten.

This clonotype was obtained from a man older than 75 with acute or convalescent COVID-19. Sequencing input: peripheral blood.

The CDR3 in this case is CASSYSLIMNTEAFF. The sequenced DNA: TGTGCCAGCAGTTACAGCCTGATTATGAACACTGAAGCTTTCTTT. The sequence joins TRBV6-6 to TRBJ1-1; the D gene cannot be named for sure. The germline V gene (reference sequence) provides CDR1 MNHNY and CDR2 SVGAGI. From the cysteine up to the phenylalanine, the CDR3 has a length of 15 residues. Only CDR3 DNA remains: 45 bases, in frame from the first base. Trimming takes 2 bases from V and 0 bases from J, and the germline ends sit 10 bases apart.